This is a list of T cell receptor beta chains from one sample in a study of T cell changes during pregnancy in multiple sclerosis. TCRdb keeps only in-frame clones here, not all; method: immunoSEQ multiplex PCR. The table has 100,000 to 130,000 clones, around 92% seen once. The source material was peripheral blood, sampled in the third trimester of pregnancy. The origin of the receptors is a female donor in good health, enrolled as a control in a pregnancy study. The CDR3 runs from the conserved cysteine through the conserved F or W. The order of the fields is CDR3 protein, CDR3 DNA, V gene, D gene, J gene, clone size. The D gene is left open where the match is weak. A row's size may be missing; if present it is once, few, many or a size class.

CATSREIRDEQFF | TGTGCCACCAGCAGAGAGATACGCGATGAGCAGTTCTTC | TRBV15 | NA | TRBJ2-1 | NA
CAWSRGARGNTIYF | TGTGCCTGGAGTCGGGGGGCGAGGGGAAACACCATATATTTT | TRBV30 | NA | TRBJ1-3 | NA
CASRTGLAGGNEQFF | TGTGCCAGCAGAACGGGACTAGCGGGGGGGAATGAGCAGTTCTTC | TRBV7-8 | TRBD2 | TRBJ2-1 | NA
CASSTRTSYEQYF | TGTGCCAGCAGTACAAGGACATCCTACGAGCAGTACTTC | TRBV5-4 | NA | TRBJ2-7 | NA
CASSLKRETGELFF | TGTGCCAGCAGCTTAAAGCGGGAGACCGGGGAGCTGTTTTTT | TRBV5-6 | TRBD2 | TRBJ2-2 | NA
CASSSNRGIDEQFF | TGTGCCAGCAGCTCGAATCGCGGGATCGATGAGCAGTTCTTC | TRBV7-2 | NA | TRBJ2-1 | NA
CASSQDPPNTEAFF | TGTGCCAGCAGCCAAGACCCCCCAAACACTGAAGCTTTCTTT | TRBV4-2 | NA | TRBJ1-1 | NA
CASSSGTSWETQYF | TGCGCCAGCAGCTCCGGGACTAGCTGGGAGACCCAGTACTTC | TRBV5-1 | TRBD2 | TRBJ2-5 | NA
CASTQLAGVHEQYF | TGTGCCAGCACCCAACTAGCGGGGGTACACGAGCAGTACTTC | TRBV13 | TRBD2 | TRBJ2-7 | once
CASGQLRDEQYF | TGTGCCAGCGGCCAGTTGAGGGACGAGCAGTACTTC | TRBV2 | NA | TRBJ2-7 | NA
CASSFHRERINSPLHF | TGTGCCAGCAGTTTCCACAGGGAAAGGATCAATTCACCCCTCCACTTT | TRBV6-5 | NA | TRBJ1-6 | NA
CASRQYKETQYF | TGTGCCAGCAGACAGTACAAAGAGACCCAGTACTTC | TRBV6-4 | NA | TRBJ2-5 | NA
CASRVQGAYYGYTF | TGTGCCAGCAGAGTACAGGGGGCGTACTATGGCTACACCTTC | TRBV6-5 | TRBD1 | TRBJ1-2 | NA
CASSRGWVDTEAFF | TGCGCCAGCAGCCGAGGGTGGGTGGACACTGAAGCTTTCTTT | TRBV4-3 | NA | TRBJ1-1 | NA
CASSLGGQGIHNSPLHF | TGTGCCAGCAGCTTAGGGGGCCAGGGTATCCATAATTCACCCCTCCACTTT | TRBV7-2 | NA | TRBJ1-6 | NA
CAWSVGHHVETQYF | TGTGCCTGGAGTGTGGGACACCATGTGGAGACCCAGTACTTC | TRBV30 | NA | TRBJ2-5 | once
CASGHRNLPYEQYF | TGTGCCAGCGGGCACAGGAACCTGCCCTACGAGCAGTACTTC | TRBV7-9 | NA | TRBJ2-7 | NA
CARPKRGGTDTQYF | TGTGCCAGGCCTAAGAGGGGAGGGACAGATACGCAGTATTTT | TRBV9 | TRBD2 | TRBJ2-3 | NA
CASSLGTGGGYEQYF | TGTGCCAGCAGCTTAGGGACAGGGGGTGGCTACGAGCAGTACTTC | TRBV11-3 | TRBD1 | TRBJ2-7 | NA
CASSVTSGGVGSADTQYF | TGTGCCAGCAGCGTGACTAGCGGGGGGGTTGGGAGTGCAGATACGCAGTATTTT | TRBV9 | TRBD2 | TRBJ2-3 | NA